This TCR beta chain originates from a study of T-cell reconstitution after alpha-beta-depleted transplantation in children. This clonotype was seen repeatedly, ten times or more. No antigen is known for it. Study observations and caveats: When one year had passed after transplant, most T-cell counts and diversity came from newly produced T cells.

For TCRbeta, the library was prepared with unique molecular identifiers. TCRdb re-derived calls from the PCR reads in MiXCR, one entry per CDR3 protein. The sample comprises 60,000 to 70,000 distinct CDR3 sequences, 4.9% of which are singletons, and approximately 17% rests with the top ten. CDR3 length: 13 amino acids. Per germline, CDR1 MNHEY and CDR2 SVGEGT. The V gene lost 8 bases and the J gene lost 2 bases, with 11 bases spanning the gap. This specimen consisted of PBMCs, mostly from graft donor cells, obtained 180 days after TCRalphabeta/CD19-depleted stem cell transplant. The receptor's source is a boy under three years old who had a stem cell transplant for acute myeloid leukemia, so the T cells may come from the graft donor. The V and J genes are TRBV6-2 or TRBV6-3 and TRBJ2-3; unclear D gene. CDR3 protein: CASWEQLTDTQYF. The CDR3 DNA reads TGTGCCAGCTGGGAACAGCTCACAGATACGCAGTATTTT.